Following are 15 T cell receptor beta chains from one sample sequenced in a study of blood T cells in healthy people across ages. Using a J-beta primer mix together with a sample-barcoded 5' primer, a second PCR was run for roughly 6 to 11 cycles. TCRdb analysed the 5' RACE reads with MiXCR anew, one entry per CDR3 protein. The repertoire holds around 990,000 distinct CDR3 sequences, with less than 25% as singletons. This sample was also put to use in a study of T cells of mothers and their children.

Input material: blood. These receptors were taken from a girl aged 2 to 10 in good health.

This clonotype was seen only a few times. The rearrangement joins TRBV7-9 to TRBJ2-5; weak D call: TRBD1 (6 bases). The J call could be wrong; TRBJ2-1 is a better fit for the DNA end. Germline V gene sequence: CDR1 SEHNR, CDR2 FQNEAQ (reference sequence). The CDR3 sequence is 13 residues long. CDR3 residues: CASSKDSSNEQFF. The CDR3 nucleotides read TGTGCCAGCAGCAAGGACAGTTCCAATGAGCAGTTCTTC.

CDR3 sequence (DNA): TGTGCCACCAGCAGAGGGTCAGGGAACACTGAAGCTTTCTTT. Amino acids: CATSRGSGNTEAFF. The chain recombines TRBV15 with TRBJ1-1, with D uncertain. Germline CDR1 is LNHNV and CDR2 is YYDKDF (reference sequence). CDR3 length: 14 amino acids. Trimming pared 1 base from V and 1 base from J, leaving 7 bases between.

Written as DNA, the CDR3 is TGTGCCAGCAGCCAAACCCTGAGCACAGATACGCAGTATTTT. Protein product: CASSQTLSTDTQYF. The V and J genes are TRBV4-2 and TRBJ2-3; D is unclear. Trimming cost V 2 bases and J 0 bases, with 6 bases left between them. Looked up from germline, CDR1 is LGHNA and CDR2 is YNFKEQ. The CDR3 contains 14 residues.

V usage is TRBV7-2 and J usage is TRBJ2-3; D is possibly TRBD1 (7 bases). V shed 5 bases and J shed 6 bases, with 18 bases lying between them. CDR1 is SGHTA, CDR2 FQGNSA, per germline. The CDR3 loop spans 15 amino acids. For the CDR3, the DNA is TGTGCCAGCAGCCCAGGGGGGTCCAACTTGGATACGCAGTATTTT. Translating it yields CASSPGGSNLDTQYF.

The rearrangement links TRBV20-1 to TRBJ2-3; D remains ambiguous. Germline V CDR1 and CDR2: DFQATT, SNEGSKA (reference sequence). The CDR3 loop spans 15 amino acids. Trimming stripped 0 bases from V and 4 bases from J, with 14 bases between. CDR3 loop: CSAREAHGQADTQYF. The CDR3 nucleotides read TGCAGTGCTAGAGAAGCGCACGGCCAGGCAGATACGCAGTATTTT.

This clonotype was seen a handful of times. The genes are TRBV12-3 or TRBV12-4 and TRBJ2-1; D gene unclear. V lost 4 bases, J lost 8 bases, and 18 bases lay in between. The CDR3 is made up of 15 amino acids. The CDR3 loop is CASSYGNVQGDEQFF. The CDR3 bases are TGTGCCAGCAGTTATGGTAATGTACAAGGAGATGAGCAGTTCTTC.

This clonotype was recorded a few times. DNA of the CDR3: TGTGCCAGCAGTGAACACAGGCCCGATAGCACAGATACGCAGTATTTT. Protein product: CASSEHRPDSTDTQYF. The chain has TRBV6-1 and TRBJ2-3; D might be TRBD1 (5 bases). The CDR3 spans 16 residues. From germline, CDR1 is MNHNS and CDR2 SASEGT. Trimming stripped 2 bases from V and 0 bases from J, with 12 bases between.

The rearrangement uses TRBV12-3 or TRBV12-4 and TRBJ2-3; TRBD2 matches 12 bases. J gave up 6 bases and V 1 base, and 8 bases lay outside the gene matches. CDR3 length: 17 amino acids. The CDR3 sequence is CASSLDRLAGVRDTQYF. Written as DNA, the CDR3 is TGTGCCAGCAGTTTAGACAGACTAGCGGGAGTCAGGGATACGCAGTATTTT.

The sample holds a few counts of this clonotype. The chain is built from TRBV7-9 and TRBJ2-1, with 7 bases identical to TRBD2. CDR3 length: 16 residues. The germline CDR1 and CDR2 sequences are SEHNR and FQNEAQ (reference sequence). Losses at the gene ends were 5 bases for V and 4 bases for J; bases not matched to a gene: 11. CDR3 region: CASSPPLGGFYNEQFF. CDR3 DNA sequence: TGTGCCAGCAGCCCCCCCCTGGGGGGGTTTTACAATGAGCAGTTCTTC.

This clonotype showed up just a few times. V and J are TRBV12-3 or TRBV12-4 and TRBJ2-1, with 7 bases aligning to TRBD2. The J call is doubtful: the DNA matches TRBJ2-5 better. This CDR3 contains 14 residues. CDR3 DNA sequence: TGTGCCAGCAGTTTGGGAGGGGATCAGGCGACCCAGTACTTC. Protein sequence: CASSLGGDQATQYF.

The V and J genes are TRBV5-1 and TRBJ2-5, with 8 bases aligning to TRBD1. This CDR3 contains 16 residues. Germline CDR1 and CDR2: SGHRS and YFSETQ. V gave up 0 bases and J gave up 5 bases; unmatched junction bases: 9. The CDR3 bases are TGCGCCAGCAGCTTGGCCGAAGGACAGGGCGGGGAGACCCAGTACTTC. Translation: CASSLAEGQGGETQYF.

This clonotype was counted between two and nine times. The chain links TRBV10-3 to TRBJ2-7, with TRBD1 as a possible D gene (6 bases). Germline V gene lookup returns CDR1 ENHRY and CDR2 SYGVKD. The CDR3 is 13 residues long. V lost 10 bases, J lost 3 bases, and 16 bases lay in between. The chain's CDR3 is CATLDRENYEQYF. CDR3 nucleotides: TGTGCCACCTTGGACAGAGAGAACTACGAGCAGTACTTC.

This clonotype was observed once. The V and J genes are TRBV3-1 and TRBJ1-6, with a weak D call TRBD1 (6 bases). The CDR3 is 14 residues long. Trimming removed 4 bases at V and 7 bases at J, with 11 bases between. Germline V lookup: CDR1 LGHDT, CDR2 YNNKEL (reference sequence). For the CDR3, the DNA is TGTGCCAGCAGCCTCACAGGACAGAATTCACCCCTCCACTTT. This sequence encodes CASSLTGQNSPLHF.

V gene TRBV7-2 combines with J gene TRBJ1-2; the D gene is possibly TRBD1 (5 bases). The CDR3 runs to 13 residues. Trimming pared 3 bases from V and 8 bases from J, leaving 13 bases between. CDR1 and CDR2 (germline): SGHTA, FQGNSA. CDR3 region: CASSFVGVEGYTF. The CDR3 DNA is TGTGCCAGCAGCTTTGTGGGGGTAGAAGGCTACACCTTC. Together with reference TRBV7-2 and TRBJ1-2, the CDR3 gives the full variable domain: GAGVSQSPSNKVTEKGKDVELRCDPISGHTALYWYRQSLGQGLEFLIYFQGNSAPDKSGLPSDRFSAERTGGSVSTLTIQRTQQEDSAVYLCASSFVGVEGYTFGSGTRLTVV.

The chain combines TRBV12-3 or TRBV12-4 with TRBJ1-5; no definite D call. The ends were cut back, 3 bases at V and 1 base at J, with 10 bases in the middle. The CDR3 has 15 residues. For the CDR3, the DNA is TGTGCCAGCAGTTTGGACGGATGGAGCAATCAGCCCCAGCATTTT. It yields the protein CASSLDGWSNQPQHF.